This record concerns one T cell receptor (beta chain) sequence. This clonotype was found many times. Its recognized antigen is unknown. Base qualities were left out, and no much larger clone turns up one base away. TCR cDNA was synthesized by 5'RACE template switching, which introduced a universal primer site and unique molecular identifiers. Priming of cDNA synthesis was performed from both the TCR alpha and TCR beta constant segments. Library amplification used two PCR steps, and the second PCR step added sample barcodes and sequencing adapters. Libraries were sequenced on Illumina HiSeq 2500 (2x100 bp) or NovaSeq (2x150 bp). On the authors' methods: MIGEC handled demultiplexing of reads and collapsing into UMI consensus sequences, while MiXCR performed V(D)J alignment. Clonotypes responding to the vaccine were identified with edgeR on replicate PBMC samples, with the criteria of FDR below 0.01 and a log2 fold change above 5 up to day 15. Each bulk clonotype was labeled CD4 or CD8 based on which sequenced repertoire, CD4 or CD8, contained the clonotype at higher abundance. The public reads were reprocessed in TCRdb via fastp at Q25 and MiXCR, keeping in-frame beta chains. Here each entry gathers all rows of one CDR3 protein and keeps the most common genes and DNA. The authors' filters were not applied to this entry. Counted in this sample were around 150,000 distinct CDR3 sequences; approximately 6.7% of them appeared once. Approximately 2.4% of the sample is held by the ten biggest clonotypes.

The entry originates in a study of T cells after yellow fever vaccination (dated by TCRdb to about 2019). Background for the entire study: Libraries from fractions with low cell numbers were prepared with the SMART-Seq v4 Ultra Low Input RNA kit. To follow T-cell clones before and after primary and booster YFV17D yellow fever vaccination, bulk TCR alpha and beta repertoires were sequenced over time. The cohort comprised two healthy male donors, one aged 18 to 29 and one aged 30 to 40 years. Blood samples were taken at several timepoints before and after primary and secondary immunization, and bulk PBMC replicates and cell subsets were isolated. The investigation overall reported the following: A small share of clonotypes was detected in both CD4 and CD8 compartments, with the overlap likely arising from convergent recombination. Only two donors were included in the study, so the extent to which the findings can be generalized is limited. Because abundant contaminating clonotypes from the bulk population could be contained in FACS-sorted repertoires, computational filtering was required. The secondary T-cell response was weaker than the primary response but faster, peaking on day 5 instead of day 15. After the booster, most of the clones that had expanded following primary vaccination were detected again (just under 97% of CD4 and around 90% of CD8), which suggests that memory was broadly maintained.

The germline V gene supplies CDR1 SGHDT and CDR2 YYEEEE. Including cysteine and valine, the CDR3 has 14 amino acids. The CDR3 DNA has 42 bases and is translated from base 1. V ends up 4 bases short and J 2 bases short, with an unmatched junction base count of 6. Read against the paper, the sample's treatment or condition label means: live attenuated yellow fever vaccine strain. A standard Ficoll-Paque protocol was used to isolate PBMCs from peripheral blood. Dynabeads CD4 and CD8 positive selection kits were used to isolate the CD4 and CD8 T-cell fractions. TriZol was used to extract RNA from bulk PBMCs, CD4 and CD8 fractions, and dextramer-positive and dextramer-negative fractions.

The specimen comprised CD4+ T cells sorted from PBMCs, sampled less than 6 days after the first yellow fever vaccination. This sequence was found in a man younger than 35 who received the YFV17D yellow fever vaccine. The chain uses TRBV5-6 and TRBJ2-7; the junction holds 7 bases that match TRBD1. The CDR3 protein: CASSGMDRTYEQYV. The base sequence is TGTGCCAGCAGCGGCATGGACAGGACCTACGAGCAGTACGTC.